This TCR beta chain emerged from a study of blood T cells in healthy people across ages. The CDR3 covers 17 residues. The J segment lost 4 bases and the V segment lost 5 bases, leaving 7 bases of the junction unmatched. CDR1 is SGHTA and CDR2 is FQGTGA in the germline V gene. Primers used in a second PCR of about 7 to 11 cycles were a sample-barcoded 5' primer and a J-beta primer mix. In TCRdb, the 5' RACE reads were re-called with MiXCR into one record per CDR3 protein. This table holds about 800,000 distinct CDR3 sequences, approximately 25% found once. This sample was shared with a second study, whose subject was T cells of mothers and their children.

The receptor was derived from a boy aged 5-17 years in good health. The sequenced sample consisted of blood. The rearrangement links TRBV7-3 to TRBJ2-3; 15 bases fit TRBD2. The DNA for the CDR3 is TGTGCCAGCAGCCTCCTAGGACTAGCGGGAGGGCCAGATACGCAGTATTTT. Translated, it gives CASSLLGLAGGPDTQYF.